A selection of T cell receptor beta chains follows, all from one sample in a study of naive and memory T cell subsets. TCRdb passed the UMI-ligation and nested PCR reads through MiXCR, listing each CDR3 protein once. The table lists about 120,000 distinct CDR3 sequences, over 30% of them singletons. Sequencing used central memory CD4+ T cells from blood. These receptors all come from a human donor in good health. Both conserved end residues are part of each CDR3. Fields, in order: V gene, J gene, D gene, clone size, CDR3 protein, CDR3 DNA. D genes are given only for firm matches. The listing skips clone size in some rows; elsewhere it reads once, few, many or a size class.

TRBV29-1	TRBJ2-7	TRBD1	NA	CSVGQGAYEQYF	TGCAGCGTTGGACAGGGAGCCTACGAGCAGTACTTC
TRBV7-9	TRBJ1-2	NA	few	CASSLDDFYGYTF	TGTGCCAGCAGCTTAGATGATTTCTATGGCTACACCTTC
TRBV7-9	TRBJ2-3	NA	NA	CASSLWLGVESSTDTQYF	TGTGCCAGCAGCTTATGGCTCGGGGTTGAATCTAGCACAGATACGCAGTATTTT
TRBV5-1	TRBJ2-2	NA	NA	CASSLGLETGELFF	TGCGCCAGCAGCTTGGGACTAGAAACCGGGGAGCTGTTTTTT
TRBV20-1	TRBJ2-1	NA	few	CSARDPRAINEQFF	TGCAGTGCTAGAGATCCCCGGGCCATAAATGAGCAGTTCTTC
TRBV4-3	TRBJ1-1	NA	few	CASSQDLTGPRAEAFF	TGCGCCAGCAGCCAAGATCTCACAGGGCCGAGGGCTGAAGCTTTCTTT
TRBV29-1	TRBJ1-2	NA	NA	CSVRSQGTSYGYTF	TGCAGCGTTCGATCGCAGGGAACTAGCTATGGCTACACCTTC
TRBV7-2	TRBJ1-1	NA	NA	CASSPRQDSEAFF	TGTGCCAGCAGCCCCAGACAGGATTCGGAAGCTTTCTTT
TRBV5-1	TRBJ2-7	NA	many	CASSLAVRPYEQYF	TGCGCCAGCAGCTTGGCCGTCCGGCCCTACGAGCAGTACTTC
TRBV6-5	TRBJ2-3	NA	few	CASSYGSVSGVDTQYF	TGTGCCAGCAGTTACGGAAGTGTTTCTGGGGTAGATACGCAGTATTTT
TRBV20-1	TRBJ2-3	TRBD1	NA	CSARWTGGRSDTQYF	TGCAGTGCCCGATGGACAGGGGGCCGATCAGATACGCAGTATTTT
TRBV12-3/TRBV12-4	TRBJ2-7	TRBD2	few	CASSLLSGVTGEQYF	TGTGCCAGCAGTTTACTGAGCGGGGTCACGGGAGAGCAGTACTTC
TRBV27	TRBJ2-3	TRBD2	NA	CASSLEGGWGYNGEDTQYF	TGTGCCAGCAGTTTAGAGGGAGGGTGGGGTTATAACGGGGAAGATACGCAGTATTTT
TRBV20-1	TRBJ2-3	TRBD2	NA	CSARYPGGRRSTDTQYF	TGCAGTGCTAGATATCCCGGGGGGAGAAGAAGCACAGATACGCAGTATTTT
TRBV5-1	TRBJ2-3	NA	few	CASSVAGRSGTDTQYF	TGCGCCAGCAGCGTAGCAGGGCGCTCAGGCACAGATACGCAGTATTTT
TRBV4-3	TRBJ2-5	NA	NA	CASSQAHGQETQYF	TGCGCCAGCAGCCAAGCGCACGGACAAGAGACCCAGTACTTC
TRBV5-1	TRBJ2-5	NA	NA	CASRVGGIQETQYF	TGCGCCAGCAGAGTTGGCGGCATACAAGAGACCCAGTACTTC
TRBV15	TRBJ1-1	NA	NA	CATSTPTWTEAFF	TGTGCCACCAGCACACCCACATGGACAGAAGCTTTCTTT
TRBV20-1	TRBJ2-5	TRBD2	NA	CSARDMREGETQYF	TGCAGTGCTAGAGATATGAGGGAGGGGGAGACCCAGTACTTC
TRBV28	TRBJ1-5	NA	NA	CASTKGALNQPQHF	TGTGCCAGCACCAAAGGGGCCTTAAATCAGCCCCAGCATTTT
TRBV5-6	TRBJ2-1	TRBD2	NA	CASSHVAGVEQFF	TGTGCCAGCAGCCACGTAGCGGGAGTTGAGCAGTTCTTC
TRBV5-8	TRBJ1-1	NA	few	CASSLYGRNTEAFF	TGTGCCAGCAGCTTGTACGGCAGGAACACTGAAGCTTTCTTT
TRBV24-1	TRBJ2-2	NA	NA	CATSSFGTGELFF	TGTGCCACCAGTTCCTTCGGGACCGGGGAGCTGTTTTTT
TRBV7-8	TRBJ1-2	NA	NA	CASSSDYRDGYTF	TGTGCCAGCAGCTCAGACTACAGGGATGGCTACACCTTC
TRBV5-6	TRBJ1-5	NA	NA	CASSFSNQPQHF	TGTGCCAGCAGCTTTAGCAATCAGCCCCAGCATTTT
TRBV5-1	TRBJ2-1	NA	few	CASSLGQLYNEQFF	TGCGCCAGCAGCTTGGGACAGCTCTACAATGAGCAGTTCTTC
TRBV2	TRBJ2-1	TRBD2	few	CASSGTGTSGNEQFF	TGTGCCAGCAGTGGAACCGGGACTAGCGGCAATGAGCAGTTCTTC
TRBV5-1	TRBJ2-1	NA	NA	CASSLQTSRGYNEQFF	TGCGCCAGCAGCCTCCAAACCTCTCGCGGGTACAATGAGCAGTTCTTC
TRBV29-1	TRBJ2-6	NA	many	CSVAGRESLSGANVLTF	TGCAGCGTTGCCGGCAGGGAATCCCTCTCTGGGGCCAACGTCCTGACTTTC
TRBV5-1	TRBJ2-3	TRBD1	NA	CASSSRTGGDTQYF	TGCGCCAGCAGCTCACGGACAGGGGGGGATACGCAGTATTTT
TRBV7-2	TRBJ2-1	TRBD2	NA	CASSFGAGVNEQFF	TGTGCCAGCAGCTTCGGAGCGGGAGTCAATGAGCAGTTCTTC
TRBV20-1	TRBJ1-1	TRBD1	many	CSARDHSGQGRLGNTEAFF	TGCAGTGCTAGAGATCATTCTGGACAGGGTCGACTAGGGAACACTGAAGCTTTCTTT
TRBV3-1	TRBJ1-4	NA	NA	CASSLRTADEKLFF	TGTGCCAGCAGCTTAAGGACAGCCGATGAAAAACTGTTTTTT
TRBV11-2	TRBJ2-3	NA	NA	CASSLIRAGVDTQYF	TGTGCCAGCAGCTTGATAAGAGCAGGGGTTGATACGCAGTATTTT
TRBV27	TRBJ2-1	NA	NA	CASKAGTYNEQFF	TGTGCCAGCAAGGCCGGGACCTACAATGAGCAGTTCTTC
TRBV3-1	TRBJ1-1	TRBD1	few	CASSPWDRDSGAFF	TGTGCCAGCAGCCCCTGGGACAGGGATAGTGGGGCTTTCTTT
TRBV11-3	TRBJ2-6	TRBD1	few	CASSEGQGAGANVLTF	TGTGCCAGCAGCGAAGGACAGGGGGCTGGGGCCAACGTCCTGACTTTC
TRBV20-1	TRBJ2-7	TRBD2	many	CSARDPFSGRPEQYF	TGCAGTGCTAGAGATCCGTTTAGCGGGAGACCCGAGCAGTACTTC
TRBV9	TRBJ1-1	NA	few	CASSVDLLAEAFF	TGTGCCAGCAGCGTAGATTTATTGGCTGAAGCTTTCTTT
TRBV20-1	TRBJ2-5	NA	NA	CSALFGGQETQYF	TGCAGTGCTCTCTTCGGGGGCCAAGAGACCCAGTACTTC
TRBV4-3	TRBJ2-3	TRBD1	NA	CASSHSPSTGDNTDTQYF	TGCGCCAGCAGCCATTCTCCCTCCACAGGGGACAACACAGATACGCAGTATTTT
TRBV28	TRBJ2-5	TRBD1	NA	CASRHLGQAYGETQYF	TGTGCCAGCAGACATTTAGGACAGGCTTACGGAGAGACCCAGTACTTC
TRBV4-2	TRBJ2-3	NA	NA	CASSLILATDTQYF	TGTGCCAGCAGCCTGATATTAGCCACAGATACGCAGTATTTT
TRBV7-3	TRBJ2-1	NA	few	CASSLMRLDVNEQFF	TGTGCCAGCAGCTTAATGCGACTAGACGTCAATGAGCAGTTCTTC
TRBV6-2/TRBV6-3	TRBJ2-3	TRBD1	once	CASRGDRTDTQYF	TGTGCCAGCAGGGGGGACAGGACAGATACGCAGTATTTT
TRBV6-2/TRBV6-3	TRBJ1-5	TRBD1	NA	CASRPGTGNNQPQHF	TGTGCCAGCAGACCTGGGACAGGGAACAATCAGCCCCAGCATTTT
TRBV5-1	TRBJ2-5	NA	few	CASSLSQETQYF	TGTGCCAGCTCACTATCCCAAGAGACCCAGTACTTC
TRBV30	TRBJ2-7	TRBD1	NA	CAWSVGGQGSYEQYF	TGTGCCTGGAGTGTAGGGGGACAGGGGTCCTACGAGCAGTACTTC
TRBV19	TRBJ2-7	NA	NA	CASSLQQGPTYEQYF	TGTGCCAGTAGCTTACAACAGGGACCCACCTACGAGCAGTACTTC
TRBV28	TRBJ2-1	TRBD2	NA	CASRPGTSRSNEQFF	TGTGCCAGCAGACCCGGGACTAGCAGGAGCAATGAGCAGTTCTTC
TRBV12-3/TRBV12-4	TRBJ2-1	TRBD2	NA	CASDRKAGSSYNEQFF	TGTGCCAGCGATAGGAAAGCGGGAAGCTCCTACAATGAGCAGTTCTTC
TRBV28	TRBJ2-7	NA	few	CASSLSGTLYEQYF	TGTGCCAGCAGTTTATCCGGGACACTCTACGAGCAGTACTTC
TRBV20-1	TRBJ2-7	TRBD2	NA	CSATPTSGRKNEQYF	TGCAGTGCTACCCCGACGAGCGGGAGAAAGAACGAGCAGTACTTC
TRBV5-1	TRBJ2-3	NA	few	CASSLVSRGRITVEQYF	TGCGCCAGCAGCTTGGTAAGCAGGGGACGAATCACAGTGGAGCAGTATTTT
TRBV5-4	TRBJ2-3	NA	NA	CASSLALQTDTQYF	TGTGCCAGCAGCTTGGCATTACAGACAGATACGCAGTATTTT
TRBV4-3	TRBJ2-2	NA	NA	CASSPGPSSGELFF	TGCGCCAGCAGCCCCGGGCCTTCTTCCGGGGAGCTGTTTTTT
TRBV6-1	TRBJ2-1	NA	NA	CASNRDNEQFF	TGTGCCAGCAACCGGGACAATGAGCAGTTCTTC